This T cell receptor (beta chain) was captured in a study of PD-L1 blockade in urothelial cancer (dated by TCRdb to 2016 to 2017). General notes on the study: Every patient began therapy in 2014 and was given atezolizumab 1,200 mg intravenously every 3 weeks. About 90% of the roughly 30 patients were males with bladder-origin urothelial cancer, and about 60% of the roughly 30 reported a prior smoking history. Patients had an ECOG performance status of 0 or 1 and had received between 0 and 3 prior chemotherapy regimens. Blood samples were analyzed at 3 weeks after treatment start (second dose) and at 6 weeks after treatment start. Blood samples gave a median of around 140,000 T cells and approximately 81,000 unique TCRs, with a median clonality of approximately 0.078. The study was an exploratory multi-omic analysis of somatic, immune and clinical correlates of response to PD-L1 blockade with atezolizumab in urothelial cancer. Pretreatment tumor samples, along with matched peripheral blood serially collected before and after atezolizumab treatment, were subjected to TCR sequencing. Durable clinical benefit was defined as a progression-free survival longer than 6 months, and TCR features were additionally tested against progression-free survival and overall survival. In the same patients, whole exome sequencing and RNA sequencing of pretreatment tumors were performed in addition to TCR sequencing. Nine patients achieved durable clinical benefit and about 22 did not. Under 30 patients had pretreatment blood TCR-seq, about 24 had at least one posttreatment blood collection, and about 24 had tumor TCR-seq. What the authors observed across the whole study: Greater expansion of tumor-associated TCR clones in peripheral blood 3 weeks after the start of treatment was observed in patients with durable benefit (n of about 20, p = 0.022). Because of the small sample size (n ≈ 29) and the many exploratory analyses performed, the results are intended to be regarded as hypothesis-generating. A pretreatment peripheral blood TCR clonality below the median was linked to improved progression-free and overall survival.

To estimate absolute template abundance from read counts, synthetic TCR analog templates were spiked into each PCR. The immunoSEQ assay used bias-controlled V and J gene primers to amplify TCRbeta CDR3 regions from genomic DNA. Sequencing of rearranged TCRbeta segments was done at approximately 20X coverage. Per the source publication's procedure: Sequencing errors were corrected by clustering, and CDR3s were annotated against IMGT so that V, D and J genes could be assigned. Downstream analyses used only productive TCRbeta rearrangements, leaving out any out-of-frame or stop-codon sequences. Clonality was computed as one minus Shannon entropy normalized by the log of the number of unique productive sequences. Clones differing between time points or between blood and tumor were identified using Fisher's exact test with Benjamini-Hochberg correction, with an adjusted p below 0.01 applied as the threshold. What TCRdb holds here is the immuneACCESS table cut down to in-frame rearrangements. Part of the clones is not present; checked against another copy, under half of the missing clones reflect an unresolved V gene, and the others are unexplained. That table supplies the V and J calls and clone size; D and trimming were determined from the DNA. The table for this sample lists 80,000 to 130,000 clones; about 90% of them were counted only once. Over 0.8% of the sample lies in the top ten.

A note on this clone: It has no known antigen specificity. No clone much larger than this one lies a single base away; base qualities are absent.

A total of about 31 patients with locally advanced or metastatic urothelial carcinoma, treated at Memorial Sloan Kettering on a trial protocol, made up the cohort. Peripheral blood mononuclear cells were collected pretreatment and during treatment, with between 1 and 8 total time points obtained per patient. The Qiagen DNeasy Blood extraction kit was used to purify genomic DNA from total PBMCs and from tumor samples. PBMCs were collected pretreatment and during treatment, and were isolated and stored as previously described. The receptor was isolated from a woman older than 75 with urothelial cancer. The sample consisted of PBMCs, taken around atezolizumab (anti-PD-L1) treatment.

The CDR3 amino acid sequence is: CASGGEGHTDTQYF. The sequence in DNA is TGTGCCAGCGGCGGTGAAGGCCACACAGATACGCAGTATTTT. The receptor chain draws on TRBV28 and TRBJ2-3; the D gene identity is not certain. CDR1 MDHEN and CDR2 SYDVKM were looked up in the germline V gene. V drops 8 bases and J drops 2 bases, leaving 14 bases in between. Its CDR3 holds 14 amino acids, cysteine through phenylalanine. Only the CDR3 part of the read is kept: 42 bases, read in frame from the first base.